The clone carrying this T cell receptor (beta chain) was observed at least ten times. The target antigen is unknown. After the first PCR, alpha and beta chain libraries were processed separately. Overnight CMV lysate stimulation of fresh PBMCs defined donor CMV status by CD4+ IFNgamma. The beta constant-region primer was an equimolar mix of two oligonucleotides covering TRBC1 and TRBC2. Four rounds of PCR amplified the ligated cDNA using nested alpha and beta constant-region primers plus SP2. One entry per CDR3 protein, called by TCRdb with MiXCR from the UMI-ligation and nested PCR reads. This table holds about 90,000 distinct CDR3 sequences, over 9% found once. This entry is derived from a study of naive and memory T cell subsets. Broader study findings: Possibly reflecting memory cells re-expressing CD45RA, a few larger clonotypes occurred in naive repertoires, especially CD8.

Germline values: CDR1 LGHNA, CDR2 YSLEER. V was cut by 2 bases and J by 5 bases, with 13 bases left in between. The CDR3 runs to 15 residues. The origin of this receptor is a human donor in good health. The source material was naive CD4+ T cells from blood. This chain uses TRBV4-3 with TRBJ1-5; D not resolved. The CDR3 bases are TGCGCCAGCAGCCAATTTCGGACGGGAGATCAGCCCCAGCATTTT. It is translated as CASSQFRTGDQPQHF.